This TCR beta chain stems from a study of T cell responses to AZD1222 COVID-19 vaccine. Clones were sequenced by immunoSEQ multiplex PCR, and TCRdb holds only the in-frame ones, with some missing. The sample records 80,000 to 95,000 clones, over 75% being singletons. With 5 bases removed from V and 10 bases from J, the gap between germline ends came to 21 bases. This CDR3 is built from 15 residues. Germline CDR1 reads LGHNT; CDR2 reads FRNRAP. The source was peripheral blood, collected on day 0 of MenACWY control vaccination. The rearrangement links TRBV12-5 to TRBJ2-1, with D maybe TRBD2 (5 bases). The receptor comes from an adult in good health. Here the CDR3 DNA reads TGTGCTAGTGGTCTGAGAATATCCGGGCCGGGGGAGCAGTTCTTC. Translated, it gives CASGLRISGPGEQFF. Drawing the rest from reference TRBV12-5 and TRBJ2-1, the complete variable domain is DARVTQTPRHKVTEMGQEVTMRCQPILGHNTVFWYRQTMMQGLELLAYFRNRAPLDDSGMPKDRFSAEMPDATLATLKIQPSEPRDSAVYFCASGLRISGPGEQFFGPGTRLTVL.